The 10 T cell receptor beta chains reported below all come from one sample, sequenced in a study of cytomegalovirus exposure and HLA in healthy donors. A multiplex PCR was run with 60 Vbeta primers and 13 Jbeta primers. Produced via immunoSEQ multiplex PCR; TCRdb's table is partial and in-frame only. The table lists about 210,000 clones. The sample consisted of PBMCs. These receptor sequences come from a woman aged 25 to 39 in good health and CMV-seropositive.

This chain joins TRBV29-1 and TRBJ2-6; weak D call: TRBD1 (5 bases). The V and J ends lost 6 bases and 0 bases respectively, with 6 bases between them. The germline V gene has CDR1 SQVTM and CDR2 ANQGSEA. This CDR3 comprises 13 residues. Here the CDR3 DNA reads TGCAGCGTGCAGGGCTCTGGGGCCAACGTCCTGACTTTC. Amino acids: CSVQGSGANVLTF.

In DNA form, the CDR3 reads TGTGCCAGCAGTTATCGGGGGAATTCACCCCTCCACTTT. Its protein product is CASSYRGNSPLHF. The chain couples TRBV6-5 to TRBJ1-6; D might be TRBD1 (5 bases). Germline CDR1 reads MNHEY; CDR2 reads SVGAGI. CDR3 size: 13 residues. Between the trimmed V and J ends, which lost 3 bases and 7 bases, there was a span of 7 bases.

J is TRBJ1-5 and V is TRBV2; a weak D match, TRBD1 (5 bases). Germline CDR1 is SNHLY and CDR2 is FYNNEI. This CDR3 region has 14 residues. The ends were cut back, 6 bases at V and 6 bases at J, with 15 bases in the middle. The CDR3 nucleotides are TGTGCCAGCAGCGGGATGGGGGGGAGTCAGCCCCAGCATTTT. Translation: CASSGMGGSQPQHF.

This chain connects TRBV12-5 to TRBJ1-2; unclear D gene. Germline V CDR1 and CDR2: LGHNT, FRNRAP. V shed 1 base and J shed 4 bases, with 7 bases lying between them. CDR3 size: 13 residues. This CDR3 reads CASGLDGRYGYTF. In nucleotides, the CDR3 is TGTGCTAGTGGTTTGGATGGCCGCTATGGCTACACCTTC.

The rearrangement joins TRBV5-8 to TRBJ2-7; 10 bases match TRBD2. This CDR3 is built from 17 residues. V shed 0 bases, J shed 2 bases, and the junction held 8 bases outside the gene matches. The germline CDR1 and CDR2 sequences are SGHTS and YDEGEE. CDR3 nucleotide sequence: TGTGCCAGCAGCTTGGCGTATGGACTAGCGGACCCCTACGAGCAGTACTTC. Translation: CASSLAYGLADPYEQYF. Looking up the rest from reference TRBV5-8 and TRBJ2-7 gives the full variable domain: EAGVTQSPTHLIKTRGQQATLRCSPISGHTSVYWYQQALGLGLQFLLWYDEGEERNRGNFPPRFSGRQFPNYSSELNVNALELEDSALYLCASSLAYGLADPYEQYFGPGTRLTVT.

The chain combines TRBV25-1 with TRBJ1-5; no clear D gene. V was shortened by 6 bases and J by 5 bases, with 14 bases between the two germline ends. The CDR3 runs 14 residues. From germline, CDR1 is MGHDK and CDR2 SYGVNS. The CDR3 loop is CASSPPGWDQPQHF. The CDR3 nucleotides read TGTGCCAGCAGCCCACCAGGCTGGGATCAGCCCCAGCATTTT.

The chain's CDR3 is CASSPRASGSYEQYF. As DNA, the CDR3 is TGTGCCAGCAGCCCCCGGGCGTCGGGGTCCTACGAGCAGTACTTC. This chain joins TRBV9 and TRBJ2-7; maybe TRBD2 (5 bases). Germline CDR1 reads SGDLS; CDR2 reads YYNGEE. This CDR3 is built from 15 residues. Trimming removed 4 bases at V and 1 base at J, with 15 bases between.

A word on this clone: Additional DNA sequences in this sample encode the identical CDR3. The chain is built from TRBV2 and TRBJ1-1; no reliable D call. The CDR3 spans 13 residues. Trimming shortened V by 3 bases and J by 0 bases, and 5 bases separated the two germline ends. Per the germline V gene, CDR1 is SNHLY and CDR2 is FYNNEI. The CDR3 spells CASSEGLNTEAFF. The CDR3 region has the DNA TGTGCCAGCAGTGAGGGCCTGAACACTGAAGCTTTCTTT.

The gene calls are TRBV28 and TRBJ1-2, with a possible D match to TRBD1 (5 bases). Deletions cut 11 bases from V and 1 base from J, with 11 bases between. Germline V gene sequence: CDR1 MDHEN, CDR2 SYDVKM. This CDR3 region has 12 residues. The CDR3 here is CACGGGNYGYTF. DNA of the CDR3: TGTGCCTGTGGGGGGGGTAACTATGGCTACACCTTC.

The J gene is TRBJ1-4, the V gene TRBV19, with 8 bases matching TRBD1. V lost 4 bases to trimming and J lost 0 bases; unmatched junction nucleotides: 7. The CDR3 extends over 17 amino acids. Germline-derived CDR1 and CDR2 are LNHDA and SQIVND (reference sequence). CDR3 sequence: CASSTKQGDPTNEKLFF. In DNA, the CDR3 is TGTGCCAGTAGTACGAAACAGGGGGACCCAACTAATGAAAAACTGTTTTTT.